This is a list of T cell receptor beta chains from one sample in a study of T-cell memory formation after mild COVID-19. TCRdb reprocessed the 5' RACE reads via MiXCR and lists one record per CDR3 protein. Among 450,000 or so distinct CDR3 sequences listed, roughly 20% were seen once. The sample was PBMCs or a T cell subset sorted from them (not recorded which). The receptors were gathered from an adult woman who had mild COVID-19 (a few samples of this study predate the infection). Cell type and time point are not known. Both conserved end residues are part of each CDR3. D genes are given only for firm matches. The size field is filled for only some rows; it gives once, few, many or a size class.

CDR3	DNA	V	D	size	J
CASSLTPGVAKNIQYF	TGTGCCAGCAGTTTAACCCCGGGAGTAGCCAAAAACATTCAGTACTTC	TRBV7-9	-	-	TRBJ2-4
CSVYPTGSYEQYF	TGCAGCGTATACCCGACAGGGTCTTACGAGCAGTACTTC	TRBV29-1	TRBD1	few	TRBJ2-7
CASSEVWSVKDGYTF	TGTGCCAGCAGTGAAGTGTGGTCAGTGAAGGACGGCTACACCTTC	TRBV2	-	-	TRBJ1-2
CASSSAGTGVGNGELFF	TGCGCCAGCAGCTCGGCTGGGACAGGGGTCGGTAACGGGGAGCTGTTTTTT	TRBV5-1	TRBD1	few	TRBJ2-2
CASSLGRVIETQYF	TGTGCTAGCAGCTTAGGCAGGGTCATCGAGACCCAGTACTTC	TRBV7-7	-	few	TRBJ2-5
CASSSHPSLTDTQYF	TGTGCCAGCAGCTCCCACCCGTCACTCACAGATACGCAGTATTTT	TRBV11-2	-	-	TRBJ2-3
CASSPRQGGYGYTF	TGTGCCAGCTCACCACGGCAGGGGGGCTATGGCTACACCTTC	TRBV18	TRBD1	-	TRBJ1-2
CASSPASPTDTQYF	TGTGCCAGCAGCCCAGCGAGCCCCACAGATACGCAGTATTTT	TRBV12-3/TRBV12-4	-	-	TRBJ2-3
CASSMTSGVKETQYF	TGTGCCAGCAGTATGACTAGCGGGGTAAAAGAGACCCAGTACTTC	TRBV6-2/TRBV6-3	TRBD2	-	TRBJ2-5
CASSLGPYFSPYNEQFF	TGCGCCAGCAGCTTAGGGCCCTACTTCAGCCCCTACAATGAGCAGTTCTTC	TRBV5-1	-	-	TRBJ2-1
CASSQRTGETQYF	TGTGCCAGCAGTCAGAGGACAGGGGAGACCCAGTACTTC	TRBV27	TRBD1	few	TRBJ2-5
CASSKGIRGGGRKLPEQYF	TGCGCCAGCAGCAAGGGGATAAGGGGGGGCGGGAGAAAACTACCCGAGCAGTACTTC	TRBV4-1	-	-	TRBJ2-7
CASSRNRDYEQYF	TGTGCCAGCAGTAGAAACAGGGACTACGAGCAGTACTTC	TRBV7-6	-	few	TRBJ2-7
CASSSGLAETDTQYF	TGTGCCAGCAGCTCGGGACTAGCAGAAACAGATACGCAGTATTTT	TRBV7-9	TRBD2	-	TRBJ2-3
CASSQARGSGAEAFF	TGCGCCAGCAGCCAAGCCAGGGGCTCAGGGGCTGAAGCTTTCTTT	TRBV4-1	-	few	TRBJ1-1
CASSQELTDTQYF	TGCGCCAGCAGCCAAGAACTCACAGATACGCAGTATTTT	TRBV4-3	-	-	TRBJ2-3
CASSEGLAGARFF	TGTGCCAGCAGTGAAGGTCTAGCGGGGGCCCGGTTCTTC	TRBV6-1	TRBD2	few	TRBJ2-1
CASSLLNSNTEAFF	TGTGCCAGCAGCCTACTCAACAGCAACACTGAAGCTTTCTTT	TRBV5-5	-	-	TRBJ1-1
CATSGDIRKKLFF	TGTGCCACATCGGGGGATATCCGAAAAAAACTGTTTTTT	TRBV15	-	many	TRBJ1-4
CASSPAGQGFWQFF	TGTGCCAGCAGCCCAGCGGGACAGGGTTTTTGGCAGTTCTTC	TRBV7-9	TRBD1	few	TRBJ2-1
CASSFPRAGANVLTF	TGTGCCAGCAGTTTTCCCCGCGCCGGGGCCAACGTCCTGACTTTC	TRBV28	-	few	TRBJ2-6
CATSRDGGGPSGF	TGTGCCACCAGCAGAGATGGCGGGGGGCCCTCAGGCTTC	TRBV15	TRBD2	-	TRBJ2-7
CASSLATSRNEQFF	TGTGCCAGCAGCTTAGCGACTAGCAGGAATGAGCAGTTCTTC	TRBV7-9	TRBD2	-	TRBJ2-1
CASSQDPIYSGNTIYF	TGCGCCAGCAGCCAAGATCCTATTTATTCTGGAAACACCATATATTTT	TRBV4-1	-	few	TRBJ1-3
CASSSLPGLRRNTQYF	TGTGCCAGCAGCTCCCTCCCGGGACTGAGGCGGAATACGCAGTATTTT	TRBV11-2	-	many	TRBJ2-3
CASSQGSGASTDTQYF	TGTGCCAGCAGCCAAGGGAGCGGCGCTAGCACAGATACGCAGTATTTT	TRBV3-1	-	-	TRBJ2-3
CASSQASGTPQETQYF	TGTGCCAGCAGCCAGGCCTCTGGGACTCCCCAAGAGACCCAGTACTTC	TRBV7-2	-	-	TRBJ2-5
CATSELNNEQFF	TGTGCCACCAGTGAGTTGAACAATGAGCAGTTCTTC	TRBV24-1	-	few	TRBJ2-1
CASSPRDRGRTGELFF	TGTGCCAGCAGCCCACGGGACAGGGGGCGGACCGGGGAGCTGTTTTTT	TRBV7-8	TRBD1	many	TRBJ2-2
CASANGGAYNEQFF	TGTGCCAGCGCGAACGGGGGTGCCTACAATGAGCAGTTCTTC	TRBV28	-	-	TRBJ2-1
CASSEGETNEKLFF	TGTGCCAGCAGCGAGGGGGAGACTAATGAAAAACTGTTTTTT	TRBV9	-	-	TRBJ1-4
CASSLSDTTGELFF	TGCGCCAGCAGCTTATCGGACACCACCGGGGAGCTGTTTTTT	TRBV5-1	-	few	TRBJ2-2
CASSQALAGRTDTQYF	TGTGCCAGCAGCCAAGCACTAGCGGGCCGCACAGATACGCAGTATTTT	TRBV7-9	TRBD2	few	TRBJ2-3
CASSRGQGWIPEAFF	TGTGCCAGCAGCAGGGGACAGGGATGGATTCCTGAAGCTTTCTTT	TRBV7-2	TRBD1	few	TRBJ1-1
CASSPENPYEQYF	TGTGCCAGCAGCCCAGAAAATCCCTACGAGCAGTACTTC	TRBV14	-	few	TRBJ2-7
CASSRQGSTQPQHF	TGTGCCAGCAGCCGACAGGGTTCGACTCAGCCCCAGCATTTT	TRBV12-3/TRBV12-4	TRBD1	few	TRBJ1-5
CASGLGLRLGYTF	TGTGCTAGTGGTTTGGGTCTCAGGCTCGGCTACACCTTC	TRBV12-5	-	-	TRBJ1-2
CAWSGGYEQYF	TGTGCCTGGAGTGGAGGGTACGAGCAGTACTTC	TRBV30	-	-	TRBJ2-7
CASSQLIKAAENYGYTF	TGCGCCAGCAGTCAATTAATAAAGGCCGCCGAAAACTATGGCTACACCTTC	TRBV23-1	-	few	TRBJ1-2
CASSQARTSSFSYEQYF	TGCGCCAGCAGCCAAGCCCGGACTAGCTCATTCTCCTACGAGCAGTACTTC	TRBV4-1	TRBD2	-	TRBJ2-7
CSAALGLAGLGDTQYF	TGCAGTGCCGCCTTGGGACTAGCGGGCCTCGGGGATACGCAGTATTTT	TRBV20-1	TRBD2	few	TRBJ2-3
CASSQVHRDRIMNTEAFF	TGTGCCAGCAGCCAGGTTCACCGGGACAGAATAATGAACACTGAAGCTTTCTTT	TRBV3-1	TRBD1	-	TRBJ1-1
CASSEGVVEQYF	TGTGCCAGCAGTGAAGGAGTAGTCGAGCAGTACTTC	TRBV6-1	-	few	TRBJ2-7
CASSFRQRNTEAFF	TGTGCCAGCAGCTTTCGGCAGAGGAACACTGAAGCTTTCTTT	TRBV7-9	-	few	TRBJ1-1
CASSHSAGLAAYEQYF	TGTGCCAGCAGCCATTCCGCGGGGCTAGCGGCTTACGAGCAGTACTTC	TRBV4-2	TRBD2	-	TRBJ2-7
CASSLVGLGSYNEQFF	TGTGCCAGCAGCTTAGTGGGACTAGGGTCTTACAATGAGCAGTTCTTC	TRBV11-3	TRBD2	few	TRBJ2-1
CASSKRGLAGFGPNEQYF	TGTGCCAGCAGCAAACGGGGACTAGCGGGATTTGGCCCCAACGAGCAGTACTTC	TRBV7-2	TRBD2	few	TRBJ2-7
CASSHPRDGQDYEQYF	TGTGCCAGCAGCCATCCCCGGGACGGGCAAGACTACGAGCAGTACTTC	TRBV3-1	-	few	TRBJ2-7